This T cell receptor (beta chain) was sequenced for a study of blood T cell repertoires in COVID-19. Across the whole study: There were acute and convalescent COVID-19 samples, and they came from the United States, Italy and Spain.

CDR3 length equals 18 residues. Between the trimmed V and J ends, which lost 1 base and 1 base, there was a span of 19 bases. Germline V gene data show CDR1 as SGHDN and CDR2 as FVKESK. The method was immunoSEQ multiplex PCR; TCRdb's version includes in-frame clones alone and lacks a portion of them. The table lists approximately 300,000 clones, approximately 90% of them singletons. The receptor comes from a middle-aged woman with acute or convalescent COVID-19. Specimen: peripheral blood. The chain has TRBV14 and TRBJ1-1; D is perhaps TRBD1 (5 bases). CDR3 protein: CASSQGGGNEGSNTEAFF. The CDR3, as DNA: TGTGCCAGCAGCCAAGGGGGGGGGAACGAAGGGTCGAACACTGAAGCTTTCTTT.